Below are 16 T cell receptor beta chains sequenced from a single sample in a study of CD8 T cells in Susac syndrome. RNA totalling 0.5 to 1 ug underwent reverse transcription with random hexamers. From the immunoSEQ multiplex PCR reads, TCRdb called clonotypes with MiXCR, one entry per CDR3 protein. The table has a few hundred thousand distinct CDR3 sequences, 95% seen once. The sequenced sample was CD4+ T cells from PBMCs. These receptors were obtained from a human donor with multiple sclerosis.

This chain links TRBV20-1 with TRBJ2-3, with TRBD2 matching over 10 bases. V was clipped by 8 bases and J by 5 bases; unmatched bases: 7. The CDR3 is 13 amino acids. CDR1 and CDR2 (germline): DFQATT, SNEGSKA (reference sequence). CDR3 region: CSSKRGGVDTQYF. For the CDR3, the DNA is TGCAGTTCCAAGCGGGGGGGCGTAGATACGCAGTATTTT.

The chain couples TRBV18 to TRBJ1-1; D might be TRBD1 (6 bases). The germline V gene encodes CDR1 KGHSH and CDR2 LQKENI. This CDR3 is 16 amino acids long. Trimming shortened V by 4 bases and J by 0 bases, and 15 bases separated the two germline ends. Written as DNA, the CDR3 is TGTGCCAGCTCACTGGACAGCCTGGCCATGAACACTGAAGCTTTCTTT. Translating gives CASSLDSLAMNTEAFF.

The rearrangement links TRBV6-5 to TRBJ2-7, with 7 positions matching TRBD1. Germline V gene data show CDR1 as MNHEY and CDR2 as SVGAGI. This CDR3 contains 14 residues. V trimming: 6 bases; J trimming: 4 bases; junction bases outside the gene matches: 9. CDR3 in amino acids: CASSQVPGGYEQYF. DNA for the CDR3: TGTGCCAGCAGCCAAGTTCCAGGGGGATACGAGCAGTACTTC.

V usage is TRBV5-1 and J usage is TRBJ2-7; 7 positions match TRBD1. V dropped 4 bases and J dropped 0; count of bases not matched to a gene: 7. CDR3 length equals 15 residues. CDR1 is SGHRS, CDR2 YFSETQ, per germline. In DNA form, the CDR3 reads TGCGCCAGCAGCGGAACAGGGGCCAGCTCCTACGAGCAGTACTTC. Protein: CASSGTGASSYEQYF.

V is TRBV20-1 and J is TRBJ2-7; 7 nucleotides line up with TRBD1. CDR3 length equals 16 residues. V was clipped by 6 bases and J by 4 bases; unmatched bases: 18. Germline V gives CDR1 DFQATT, CDR2 SNEGSKA (reference sequence). The CDR3 spells CSARKSPRDSQYEQYF. The CDR3 coding sequence is TGCAGTGCAAGGAAGAGTCCCCGGGACAGTCAGTACGAGCAGTACTTC.

The CDR3 loop is CSASQVAGDTQYF. The CDR3 nucleotides are TGCAGTGCTAGTCAGGTGGCAGGAGATACGCAGTATTTT. This rearrangement joins TRBV20-1 to TRBJ2-3; D is uncertain. The CDR3 totals 13 residues. V dropped 3 bases and J dropped 5 bases, with 12 bases sitting between them. CDR1 DFQATT and CDR2 SNEGSKA come from the germline V gene (reference sequence).

The chain has TRBV7-3 and TRBJ2-7; TRBD2 aligns across 7 bases. The CDR3 totals 14 residues. CDR1 is SGHTA, CDR2 FQGTGA, per germline. Trimming took 5 bases from V and 0 from J; bases not matched to a gene: 4. CDR3 coding DNA: TGTGCCAGCAGCCGTTCGGGAGGCTCCTACGAGCAGTACTTC. Encoded protein: CASSRSGGSYEQYF.

The chain couples TRBV2 to TRBJ2-2, with TRBD2 identical over 7 bases. Trimming at V came to 3 bases and at J to 6 bases, leaving 4 bases not matched to a gene. The CDR3 is 14 residues long. Germline CDR1 reads SNHLY; CDR2 reads FYNNEI. The CDR3 DNA follows: TGTGCCAGCAGTGAGATTCGGGGGGCCGGGGAGCTGTTTTTT. It translates to CASSEIRGAGELFF.

The genes are TRBV5-1 and TRBJ2-5; 7 bases fit TRBD2. CDR3 size: 17 residues. Trimming took 4 bases from V and 4 from J; bases not matched to a gene: 16. Germline V gene lookup returns CDR1 SGHRS and CDR2 YFSETQ. This CDR3 is CASSAGGVASGGETQYF. CDR3 nucleotides: TGCGCCAGCAGCGCCGGAGGGGTCGCCTCGGGGGGAGAGACCCAGTACTTC.

The rearrangement uses TRBV16 and TRBJ1-1; the D is unclear. The CDR3 length is 12 residues. Per the germline V gene, CDR1 is KGHSY and CDR2 is FQNENV. The V gene lost 1 base and the J gene lost 8 bases, with 8 bases spanning the gap. CDR3 coding DNA: TGTGCCAGCAGCCAATACCAAACGGAAGCTTTCTTT. It codes for CASSQYQTEAFF.

This clonotype was observed at least ten times. The chain joins TRBV14 to TRBJ2-7; D is unclear. V was trimmed by 3 bases and J by 0 bases, leaving 0 bases between them. This CDR3 spans 11 amino acids. Germline V gene lookup returns CDR1 SGHDN and CDR2 FVKESK. CDR3 protein: CASSHSYEQYF. The CDR3 nucleotides are TGTGCCAGCAGCCACTCCTACGAGCAGTACTTC.

The rearrangement links TRBV6-6 to TRBJ2-1; no clear D. V gave up 11 bases and J gave up 12 bases, with 17 bases separating them. The CDR3 is 11 residues long. CDR1 and CDR2 from the germline V gene are MNHNY and SVGAGI (reference sequence). Here the CDR3 reads CAHSDLDRQFF. The CDR3 nucleotides are TGTGCCCACTCCGACCTGGATCGGCAGTTCTTC.

This clonotype was seen only a few times. The chain couples TRBV2 to TRBJ2-6; D ambiguous. This CDR3 comprises 14 residues. V shed 8 bases and J shed 0 bases, with 8 bases lying between them. The germline gives CDR1 SNHLY, CDR2 FYNNEI. CDR3 DNA: TGTGCCAGCTCGTCTGCCTCTGGGGCCAACGTCCTGACTTTC. Translation: CASSSASGANVLTF.

J is TRBJ2-1 and V is TRBV29-1; tentative D call: TRBD2 (6 bases). The CDR3 has 12 amino acids. Trimming stripped 8 bases from V and 6 bases from J, with 14 bases between. The germline V gene has CDR1 SQVTM and CDR2 ANQGSEA. This chain's CDR3 is CSPSSGGNEQFF. CDR3 coding DNA: TGCAGCCCCAGTAGCGGAGGCAATGAGCAGTTCTTC.

The chain joins TRBV25-1 to TRBJ2-7, with a tentative D call TRBD1 (6 bases). Trimming cost V 2 bases and J 7 bases, with 15 bases left between them. The CDR3 is made up of 14 amino acids. Germline V CDR1 and CDR2: MGHDK, SYGVNS. The CDR3 DNA sequence: TGTGCCAGCAGTGAAACAGGGATTCTTTGGGAGCAGTACTTC. It is translated as CASSETGILWEQYF.

V usage is TRBV20-1 and J usage is TRBJ2-7; possible D gene TRBD1, 5 bases. The CDR3 sequence is 14 residues long. Per the germline V gene, CDR1 is DFQATT and CDR2 is SNEGSKA (reference sequence). V lost 0 bases and J 0 bases, leaving 9 bases between the germline ends. The CDR3 sequence is CSAREDTFSYEQYF. CDR3 nucleotides: TGCAGTGCTAGAGAGGACACTTTCTCCTACGAGCAGTACTTC.